These 8 T cell receptor beta chains came from one sample sequenced in a study of blood T cell repertoires in COVID-19. Libraries were prepared by immunoSEQ multiplex PCR; TCRdb keeps only in-frame clonotypes and omits some of them. This sample has more than 250,000 clones, with approximately 83% found just once. Sample: peripheral blood. All receptors derive from a woman in her 30s who had recovered from COVID-19.

V usage is TRBV6-6 and J usage is TRBJ2-7, with D uncertain. In germline, CDR1 is MNHNY, CDR2 SVGAGI (reference sequence). The CDR3 has 12 residues. The V end lost 6 bases, the J end lost 6 bases, and 12 bases lay between the germline ends. CDR3 in DNA: TGTGCCAGCAGAGTCCTTTTCGGCGAGCAGTACTTC. It is translated as CASRVLFGEQYF.

This chain links TRBV3-1 (or the pseudogene TRBV3-2) with TRBJ1-5; D is uncertain. The CDR3 consists of 15 residues. The V gene's germline CDR1 is LGHDT and CDR2 YNNKEL (reference sequence). The V gene lost 1 base and the J gene lost 0 bases, with 7 bases spanning the gap. The CDR3 bases are TGTGCCAGCAGCCAAGGCCTAGATAGCAATCAGCCCCAGCATTTT. This encodes CASSQGLDSNQPQHF.

The genes are TRBV19 and TRBJ2-7, with D possibly TRBD2 on 6 matching bases. Trimming removed 4 bases from V and 2 bases from J, with 12 bases in between. This CDR3 spans 14 amino acids. CDR1 is LNHDA and CDR2 is SQIVND in the germline V gene (reference sequence). CDR3 coding DNA: TGTGCCAGTAGTACAGGCGGGGCCACCTACGAGCAGTACTTC. Protein: CASSTGGATYEQYF. Complete variable domain (other parts from reference TRBV19 and TRBJ2-7): DGGITQSPKYLFRKEGQNVTLSCEQNLNHDAMYWYRQDPGQGLRLIYYSQIVNDFQKGDIAEGYSVSREKKESFPLTVTSAQKNPTAFYLCASSTGGATYEQYFGPGTRLTVT.

The chain combines TRBV28 with TRBJ1-4; D not certain. The CDR3 is made up of 15 amino acids. Germline V gene data show CDR1 as MDHEN and CDR2 as SYDVKM. V lost 5 bases to trimming and J lost 8 bases, with 18 bases between them. Written as DNA, the CDR3 is TGTGCCAGCAGTCCCCACCGGAACCAACAGGAAAAACTGTTTTTT. It yields the protein CASSPHRNQQEKLFF.

The chain combines TRBV3-1 (or the pseudogene TRBV3-2) with TRBJ2-1; D gene unclear. The CDR3 spans 14 residues. Trimming removed 0 bases from V and 6 bases from J, with 9 bases in between. Germline CDR1 LGHDT, CDR2 YNNKEL (reference sequence). Here the CDR3 reads CASSQDPSPNEQFF. The CDR3 DNA follows: TGTGCCAGCAGCCAAGACCCCTCCCCCAATGAGCAGTTCTTC.

V gene TRBV10-3 combines with J gene TRBJ1-2, with 7 bases matching TRBD1. The germline gives CDR1 ENHRY, CDR2 SYGVKD. This CDR3 has 13 residues. J was trimmed by 8 bases and V by 3 bases; bases with no gene match: 6. This chain's CDR3 is CAISEYRGYGYTF. The CDR3, as DNA: TGTGCCATCAGTGAATACAGGGGATACGGCTACACCTTC.

The count of this clone is one. The chain employs TRBV7-9 and TRBJ1-2; TRBD1 agrees at 9 bases. The length of the CDR3 is 14 residues. Losses at the gene ends were 4 bases for V and 8 bases for J; bases not matched to a gene: 8. The germline V gene encodes CDR1 SEHNR and CDR2 FQNEAQ (reference sequence). The CDR3 loop reads CASSSITGGAGYTF. CDR3 DNA sequence: TGTGCCAGCAGCTCAATCACAGGGGGCGCGGGCTACACCTTC.

The genes are TRBV3-1 (or the pseudogene TRBV3-2) and TRBJ1-2; 7 positions agree with TRBD1. The germline gives CDR1 LGHDT, CDR2 YNNKEL (reference sequence). The V and J ends lost 6 bases and 2 bases, in that order; junction bases with no gene match: 3. The CDR3 sequence is 13 residues long. This chain's CDR3 is CASRSRGNYGYTF. For the CDR3, the DNA is TGTGCCAGCAGGAGCAGGGGGAACTATGGCTACACCTTC.